The 20 T cell receptor beta chains below were found in one sample sequenced in a study of graft-versus-host responses after intestinal transplantation. The table came from immunoSEQ multiplex PCR; TCRdb's copy has only in-frame clones and leaves some out. The sample yields about 29,000 clones, about 85% seen once. The specimen comprised PBMCs, sampled about 450 days after intestinal transplantation. The receptors were sampled from a human patient who received an intestinal transplant, so some T cells may come from the graft donor.

This chain uses TRBV6-6 with TRBJ2-2, with D perhaps matching TRBD2 (5 bases). The germline gives CDR1 MNHNY, CDR2 SVGAGI (reference sequence). The CDR3 is 16 residues long. Trimming removed 2 bases at V and 6 bases at J, with 16 bases between. CDR3 amino acids: CASSYAGPRGSGELFF. CDR3 nucleotide sequence: TGTGCCAGCAGTTACGCCGGACCCCGAGGGTCCGGGGAGCTGTTTTTT.

The gene calls are TRBV6-5 and TRBJ2-5; D may correspond to TRBD1 or TRBD2 (5 bases each). The better agreement between TRBJ2-7 and the DNA end casts doubt on the J call. This CDR3 comprises 15 residues. Germline assignment: CDR1 MNHEY and CDR2 SVGAGI. CDR3 in DNA: TGTGCCAGCACTCAGGGCCGAGGGGCGTACTACGAGCAGTACTTC. It codes for CASTQGRGAYYEQYF.

The chain employs TRBV28 and TRBJ2-1, with D uncertain. From germline, CDR1 is MDHEN and CDR2 SYDVKM. V was clipped by 4 bases and J by 7 bases, with 8 bases between them. The CDR3 extends over 12 amino acids. CDR3 region: CASSYRGNEQFF. The DNA for the CDR3 is TGTGCCAGCAGTTATAGAGGAAATGAGCAGTTCTTC.

This chain joins TRBV5-1 and TRBJ2-7; TRBD2 is a possible D gene (5 bases). V was shortened by 0 bases and J by 0 bases, with 7 bases between the two germline ends. Germline V gene sequence: CDR1 SGHRS, CDR2 YFSETQ. The CDR3 consists of 14 residues. The CDR3 DNA follows: TGCGCCAGCAGCTTGGAGCGGAGCTCCTACGAGCAGTACTTC. Translated: CASSLERSSYEQYF.

The V and J genes are TRBV5-6 and TRBJ2-7; D is unresolved. V was shortened by 1 base and J by 1 base, with 12 bases between the two germline ends. CDR3 length equals 15 residues. The germline V gene encodes CDR1 SGHDT and CDR2 YYEEEE. CDR3 DNA: TGTGCCAGCAGCTTGTCCCTCGGTCTGTCCTACGAGCAGTACTTC. Translating gives CASSLSLGLSYEQYF.

This sequence joins TRBV11-2 and TRBJ2-4; 8 nucleotides align to TRBD1. Losses at the gene ends were 5 bases for V and 6 bases for J; bases not matched to a gene: 12. This CDR3 comprises 16 residues. Germline CDR1 reads SGHAT; CDR2 reads FQNNGV. CDR3 sequence reads: CASSPSDRASINIQYF. The CDR3 region has the DNA TGTGCCAGCAGCCCCTCGGACAGGGCGTCCATAAACATTCAGTACTTC.

The chain combines TRBV19 with TRBJ1-4; D is undetermined. CDR1 is LNHDA and CDR2 is SQIVND in the germline V gene (reference sequence). Trimming took 4 bases from V and 0 from J, leaving 12 bases between them. This CDR3 contains 16 residues. DNA for the CDR3: TGTGCCAGTAGTACAGCCCCCGGAGCAACTAATGAAAAACTGTTTTTT. Protein product: CASSTAPGATNEKLFF.

The chain joins TRBV7-2 to TRBJ2-7; D ambiguous. V was cut by 5 bases and J by 1 base, with 9 bases left in between. Germline CDR1 reads SGHTA; CDR2 reads FQGNSA. The CDR3 is 13 amino acids. DNA of the CDR3: TGTGCCAGCAGCCCACCTAATTCCTACGAGCAGTACTTC. Protein sequence: CASSPPNSYEQYF.

This clone showed up just once. This chain connects TRBV2 to TRBJ2-2, with D unresolved. Trimming shortened V by 9 bases and J by 7 bases, and 18 bases separated the two germline ends. The CDR3 is made up of 14 amino acids. Germline V gene sequence: CDR1 SNHLY, CDR2 FYNNEI. The CDR3 is CASPRDGVGGELFF. The CDR3 DNA is TGTGCCAGTCCCCGCGATGGGGTTGGCGGGGAGCTGTTTTTT.

CDR3 in amino acids: CASSPPGGADTGELFF. The CDR3 DNA reads TGTGCCAGCAGCCCTCCGGGGGGGGCGGACACCGGGGAGCTGTTTTTT. The rearrangement links TRBV7-6 to TRBJ2-2, with TRBD2 matching 8 bases. Losses at the gene ends were 5 bases for V and 3 bases for J; bases not matched to a gene: 8. CDR1 SGHVS and CDR2 FNYEAQ come from the germline V gene. This CDR3 contains 16 residues.

This chain uses TRBV19 with TRBJ1-3; no clear D. Trimming removed 6 bases at V and 1 base at J, with 13 bases between. There are 15 residues in the CDR3. Looked up from germline, CDR1 is LNHDA and CDR2 is SQIVND (reference sequence). The CDR3 region has the DNA TGTGCCAGTAGGGAGACTCTTTCTTCTGGAAACACCATATATTTT. Translating gives CASRETLSSGNTIYF.

The rearrangement joins TRBV5-1 to TRBJ1-1; no firm D call. V was cut by 0 bases and J by 1 base, with 4 bases left in between. The CDR3 runs 13 residues. Germline V gene sequence: CDR1 SGHRS, CDR2 YFSETQ. CDR3 amino acids: CASSLEGNTEAFF. In DNA form, the CDR3 reads TGCGCCAGCAGCTTGGAGGGGAACACTGAAGCTTTCTTT.

The V and J genes are TRBV4-1 and TRBJ2-1; 11 bases line up with TRBD2. V gave up 0 bases and J gave up 3 bases; unmatched junction bases: 4. CDR1 and CDR2 from the germline V gene are MGHRA and YSYEKL. The CDR3 has 17 residues. CDR3 in amino acids: CASSQDLTSGNYNEQFF. CDR3 DNA: TGCGCCAGCAGCCAAGATCTGACTAGCGGGAACTACAATGAGCAGTTCTTC.

The rearrangement uses TRBV19 and TRBJ2-5, with D perhaps being TRBD1 or TRBD2 (5 bases each). This CDR3 contains 16 residues. Trimming removed 7 bases from V and 0 bases from J, with 18 bases in between. Per the germline V gene, CDR1 is LNHDA and CDR2 is SQIVND (reference sequence). The CDR3 here is CASNRPGDGNQETQYF. In DNA form, the CDR3 reads TGTGCCAGTAACCGACCCGGGGACGGGAACCAAGAGACCCAGTACTTC.

The chain combines TRBV2 with TRBJ1-1; D is unresolved. The CDR3 runs 13 residues. Germline CDR1 reads SNHLY; CDR2 reads FYNNEI. With 1 base removed from V and 1 base from J, the gap between germline ends came to 4 bases. The CDR3: CASSEGGNTEAFF. The DNA for the CDR3 is TGTGCCAGCAGTGAAGGAGGGAACACTGAAGCTTTCTTT.

The V and J genes are TRBV21-1 and TRBJ1-1; the table's D call of TRBD1 was not tested on the DNA. TRBV21-1 is tagged as a pseudogene. CDR3 length equals 14 residues. The chain's CDR3 is CASTSGQGNTEAFF. The DNA of the CDR3 is TGTGCCAGCACTTCGGGACAGGGGAACACTGAAGCTTTCTTT.

The genes are TRBV11-2 and TRBJ2-7; D is tentatively TRBD1 or TRBD2 (6 bases each). V was trimmed by 1 base and J by 5 bases, leaving 12 bases between them. The CDR3 runs 14 residues. Germline lookup yields CDR1 SGHAT and CDR2 FQNNGV. The CDR3 DNA sequence: TGTGCCAGCAGCTTAGCGGGGGCCATAGACGAGCAGTACTTC. Amino acid sequence: CASSLAGAIDEQYF.

The table lists this clone with a few counts. This rearrangement joins TRBV6-6 to TRBJ1-5; D unclear. V was shortened by 2 bases and J by 6 bases, with 5 bases between the two germline ends. The CDR3 sequence is 12 residues long. Germline V gene sequence: CDR1 MNHNY, CDR2 SVGAGI (reference sequence). The CDR3 loop reads CASSYPGQPQHF. DNA for the CDR3: TGTGCCAGCAGTTACCCGGGTCAGCCCCAGCATTTT.

The chain links TRBV4-2 to TRBJ1-1; D unclear. This CDR3 is 15 amino acids long. Germline CDR1 reads LGHNA; CDR2 reads YNFKEQ. V lost 4 bases and J lost 4, with 16 bases in between. In DNA form, the CDR3 reads TGTGCCAGCAGCCCGCATCTGGGCATCGGCACTGAAGCTTTCTTT. Protein sequence: CASSPHLGIGTEAFF.

The chain combines TRBV6-5 with TRBJ1-4, with 11 positions matching TRBD1. Germline CDR1 is MNHEY and CDR2 is SVGAGI. The CDR3 is 15 amino acids. Trimming took 5 bases from V and 9 from J; bases not matched to a gene: 8. CDR3 in amino acids: CASSARDRGIKKLFF. The DNA for the CDR3 is TGTGCCAGCAGTGCCCGGGACAGGGGGATTAAAAAACTGTTTTTT.